This TCR beta chain appears in the sequencing data of a study of cytomegalovirus exposure and HLA in healthy donors. The PCR made use of 60 Vbeta and 13 Jbeta primers. TCRdb keeps only in-frame clones here, not all; method: immunoSEQ multiplex PCR. The table includes approximately 300,000 clones, 70% to 90% detected once. This clone was counted only a few times. The CDR3 runs to 16 residues. The V segment lost 3 bases and the J segment 4 bases; nucleotides outside the gene matches: 4. Germline CDR1 and CDR2: KGHSH and LQKENI. The receptor was derived from a woman in her forties in good health and CMV-seropositive. Material for sequencing was PBMCs. This rearrangement joins TRBV18 to TRBJ2-1; 12 bases match TRBD2. CDR3 protein: CASSPQTSGSYNEQFF. CDR3 sequence (DNA): TGTGCCAGCTCACCCCAGACTAGCGGGAGTTACAATGAGCAGTTCTTC.